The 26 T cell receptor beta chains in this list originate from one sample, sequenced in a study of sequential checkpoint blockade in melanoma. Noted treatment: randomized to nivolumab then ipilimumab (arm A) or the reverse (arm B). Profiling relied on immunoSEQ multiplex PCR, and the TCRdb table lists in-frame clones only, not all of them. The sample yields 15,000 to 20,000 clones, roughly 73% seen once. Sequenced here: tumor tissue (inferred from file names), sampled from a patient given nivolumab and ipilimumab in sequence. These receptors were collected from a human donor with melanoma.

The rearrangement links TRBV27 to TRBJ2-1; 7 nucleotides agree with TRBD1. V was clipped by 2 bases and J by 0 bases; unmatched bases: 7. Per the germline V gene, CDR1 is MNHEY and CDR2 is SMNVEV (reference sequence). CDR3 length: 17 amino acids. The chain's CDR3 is CASSLTHRGSSYNEQFF. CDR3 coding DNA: TGTGCCAGCAGTTTAACCCACAGGGGCAGCTCCTACAATGAGCAGTTCTTC.

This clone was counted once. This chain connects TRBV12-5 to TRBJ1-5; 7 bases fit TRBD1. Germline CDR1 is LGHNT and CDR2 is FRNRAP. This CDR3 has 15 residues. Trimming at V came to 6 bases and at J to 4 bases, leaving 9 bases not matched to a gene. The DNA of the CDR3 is TGTGCTAGTGGCAGGGGGTGGGGGGGGAATCAGCCCCAGCATTTT. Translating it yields CASGRGWGGNQPQHF.

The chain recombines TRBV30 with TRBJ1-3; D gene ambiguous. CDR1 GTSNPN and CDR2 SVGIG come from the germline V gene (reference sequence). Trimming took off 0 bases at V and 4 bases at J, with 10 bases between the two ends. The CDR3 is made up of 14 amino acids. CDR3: CAWSVVAGGNTIYF. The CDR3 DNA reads TGTGCCTGGAGTGTGGTGGCGGGCGGAAACACCATATATTTT.

The CDR3 spells CAWSQPTGLNEKLFF. As DNA, the CDR3 is TGTGCCTGGAGTCAACCGACAGGGCTAAATGAAAAACTGTTTTTT. This chain joins TRBV30 and TRBJ1-4; 7 bases fit TRBD1. The CDR3 length is 15 residues. J lost 5 bases, V lost 2 bases, and 8 bases had no gene match. The V gene's germline CDR1 is GTSNPN and CDR2 SVGIG (reference sequence).

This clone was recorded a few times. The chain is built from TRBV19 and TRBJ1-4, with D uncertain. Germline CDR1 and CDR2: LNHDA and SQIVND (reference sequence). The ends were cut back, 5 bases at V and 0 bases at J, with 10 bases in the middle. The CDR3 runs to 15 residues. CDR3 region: CASSENTATNEKLFF. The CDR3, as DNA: TGTGCCAGTAGTGAGAATACCGCAACTAATGAAAAACTGTTTTTT.

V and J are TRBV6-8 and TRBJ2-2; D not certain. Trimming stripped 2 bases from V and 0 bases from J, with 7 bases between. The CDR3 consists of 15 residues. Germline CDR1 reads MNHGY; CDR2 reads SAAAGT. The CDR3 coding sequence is TGTGCCAGCAGTTACGAACGGACGAACACCGGGGAGCTGTTTTTT. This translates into CASSYERTNTGELFF.

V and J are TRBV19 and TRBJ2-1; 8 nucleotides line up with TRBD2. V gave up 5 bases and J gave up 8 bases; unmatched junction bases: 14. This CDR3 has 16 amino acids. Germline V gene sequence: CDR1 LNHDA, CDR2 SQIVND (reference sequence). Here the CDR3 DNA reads TGTGCCAGTAGTCCACAGGCGGGAGGAGTGTACCATGAGCAGTTCTTC. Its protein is CASSPQAGGVYHEQFF.

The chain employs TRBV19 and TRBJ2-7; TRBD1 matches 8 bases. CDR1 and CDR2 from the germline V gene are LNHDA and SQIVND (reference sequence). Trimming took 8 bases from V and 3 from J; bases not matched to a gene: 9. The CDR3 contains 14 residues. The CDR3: CASRPTGDHYEQYF. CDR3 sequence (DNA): TGTGCCAGTCGGCCGACAGGGGACCACTACGAGCAGTACTTC.

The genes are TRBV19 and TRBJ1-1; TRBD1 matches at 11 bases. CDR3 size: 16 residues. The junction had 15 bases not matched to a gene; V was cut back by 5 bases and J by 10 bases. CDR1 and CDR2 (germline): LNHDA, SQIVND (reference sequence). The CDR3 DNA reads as TGTGCCAGTAGTGGGGACAGGGGGAAAGAAATTAGCGGAGCTTTCTTT. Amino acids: CASSGDRGKEISGAFF.

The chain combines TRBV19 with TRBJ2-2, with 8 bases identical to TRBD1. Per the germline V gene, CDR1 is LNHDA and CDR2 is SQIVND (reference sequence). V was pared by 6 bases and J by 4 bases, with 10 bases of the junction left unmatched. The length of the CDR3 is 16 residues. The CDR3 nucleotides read TGTGCCAGTAGCCGAAAAGGACAGGGATCCACCGGGGAGCTGTTTTTT. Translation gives CASSRKGQGSTGELFF.

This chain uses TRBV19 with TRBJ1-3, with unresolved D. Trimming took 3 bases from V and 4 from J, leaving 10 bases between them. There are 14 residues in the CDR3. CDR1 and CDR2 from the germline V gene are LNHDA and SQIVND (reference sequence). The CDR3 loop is CASSMDGLGNTIYF. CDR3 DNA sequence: TGTGCCAGTAGTATGGACGGACTAGGAAACACCATATATTTT.

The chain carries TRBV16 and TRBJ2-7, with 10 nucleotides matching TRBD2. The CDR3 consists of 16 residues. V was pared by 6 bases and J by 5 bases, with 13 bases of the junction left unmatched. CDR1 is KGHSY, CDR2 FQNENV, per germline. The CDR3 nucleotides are TGTGCCAGCAGTTGGACCCGAGCGGGAGGGGGGGACGAGCAGTACTTC. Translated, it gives CASSWTRAGGGDEQYF.

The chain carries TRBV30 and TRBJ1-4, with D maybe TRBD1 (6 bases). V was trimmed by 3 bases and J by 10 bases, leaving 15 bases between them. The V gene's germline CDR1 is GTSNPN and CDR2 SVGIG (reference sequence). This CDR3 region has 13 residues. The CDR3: CAWSPKGGGKLFF. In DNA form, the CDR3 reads TGTGCCTGGAGCCCAAAGGGGGGGGGAAAACTGTTTTTT.

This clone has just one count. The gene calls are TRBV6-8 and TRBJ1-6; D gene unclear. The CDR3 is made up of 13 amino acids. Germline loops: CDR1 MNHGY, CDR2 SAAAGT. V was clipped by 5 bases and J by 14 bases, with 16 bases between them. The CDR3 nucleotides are TGTGCCAGCAGTGACGGGAGTGAGAGCACCCTCCACTTT. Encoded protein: CASSDGSESTLHF.

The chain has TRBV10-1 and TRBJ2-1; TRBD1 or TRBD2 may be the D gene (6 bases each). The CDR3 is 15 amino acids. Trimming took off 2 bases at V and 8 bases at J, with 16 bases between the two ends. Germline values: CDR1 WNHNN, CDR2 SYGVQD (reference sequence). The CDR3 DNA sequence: TGCGCCAGCAGTGAGGTGGGGGGCCAGTCGGATGAGCAGTTCTTC. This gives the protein CASSEVGGQSDEQFF.

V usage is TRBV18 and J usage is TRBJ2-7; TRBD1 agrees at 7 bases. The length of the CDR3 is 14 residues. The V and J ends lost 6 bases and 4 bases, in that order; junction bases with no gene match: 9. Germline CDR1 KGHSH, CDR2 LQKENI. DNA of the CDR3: TGTGCCAGCTCTCTTCCGGGACAGAGGTACGAGCAGTACTTC. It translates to CASSLPGQRYEQYF. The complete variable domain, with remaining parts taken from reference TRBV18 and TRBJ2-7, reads NAGVMQNPRHLVRRRGQEARLRCSPMKGHSHVYWYRQLPEEGLKFMVYLQKENIIDESGMPKERFSAEFPKEGPSILRIQQVVRGDSAAYFCASSLPGQRYEQYFGPGTRLTVT.

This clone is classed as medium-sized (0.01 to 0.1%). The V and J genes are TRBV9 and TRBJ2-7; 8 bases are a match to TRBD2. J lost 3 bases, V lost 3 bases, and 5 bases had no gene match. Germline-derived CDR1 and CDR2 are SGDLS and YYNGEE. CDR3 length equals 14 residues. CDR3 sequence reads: CASSGSGVGYEQYF. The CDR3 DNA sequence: TGTGCCAGCAGCGGTAGCGGGGTGGGCTACGAGCAGTACTTC. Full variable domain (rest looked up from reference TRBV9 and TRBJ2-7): DSGVTQTPKHLITATGQRVTLRCSPRSGDLSVYWYQQSLDQGLQFLIQYYNGEERAKGNILERFSAQQFPDLHSELNLSSLELGDSALYFCASSGSGVGYEQYFGPGTRLTVT.

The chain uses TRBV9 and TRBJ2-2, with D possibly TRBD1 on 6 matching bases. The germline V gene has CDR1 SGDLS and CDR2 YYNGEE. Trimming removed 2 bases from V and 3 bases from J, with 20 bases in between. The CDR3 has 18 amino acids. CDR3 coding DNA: TGTGCCAGCAGCGTCCAGGGGCGGGTAGCGATGGACACCGGGGAGCTGTTTTTT. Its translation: CASSVQGRVAMDTGELFF.

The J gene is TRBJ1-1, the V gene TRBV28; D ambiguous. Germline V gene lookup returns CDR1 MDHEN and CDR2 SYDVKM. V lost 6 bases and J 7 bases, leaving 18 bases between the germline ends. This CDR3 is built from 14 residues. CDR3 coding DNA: TGTGCCAGCAGACGTTATCTTAAAGGGTTTGAAGCTTTCTTT. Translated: CASRRYLKGFEAFF.

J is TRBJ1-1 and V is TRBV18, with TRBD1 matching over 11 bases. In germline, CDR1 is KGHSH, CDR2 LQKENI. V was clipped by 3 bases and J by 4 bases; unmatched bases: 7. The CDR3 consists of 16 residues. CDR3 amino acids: CASSPRTGGQGTEAFF. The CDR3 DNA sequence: TGTGCCAGCTCACCTCGGACAGGGGGCCAAGGCACTGAAGCTTTCTTT.

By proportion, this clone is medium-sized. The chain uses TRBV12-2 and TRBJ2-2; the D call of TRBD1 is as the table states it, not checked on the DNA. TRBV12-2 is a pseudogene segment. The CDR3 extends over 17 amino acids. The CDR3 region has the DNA TGTGCCAGTTCCCGACCCTCCTTGGGGCTAGACACCGGGGAGCTGTTTTTT. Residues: CASSRPSLGLDTGELFF.

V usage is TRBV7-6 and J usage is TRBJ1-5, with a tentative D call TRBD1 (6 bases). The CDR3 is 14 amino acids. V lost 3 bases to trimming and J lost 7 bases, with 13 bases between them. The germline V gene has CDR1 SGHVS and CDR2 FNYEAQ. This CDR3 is CASSLIAGGQPQHF. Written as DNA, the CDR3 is TGTGCCAGCAGCTTGATCGCGGGGGGCCAGCCCCAGCATTTT.

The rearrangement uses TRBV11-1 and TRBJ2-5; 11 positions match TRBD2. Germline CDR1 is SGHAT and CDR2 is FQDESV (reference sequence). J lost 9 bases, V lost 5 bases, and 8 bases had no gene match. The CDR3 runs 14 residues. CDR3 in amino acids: CASSPGLAARAQYF. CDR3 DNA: TGTGCCAGCAGCCCGGGACTAGCGGCCAGGGCCCAGTACTTC.

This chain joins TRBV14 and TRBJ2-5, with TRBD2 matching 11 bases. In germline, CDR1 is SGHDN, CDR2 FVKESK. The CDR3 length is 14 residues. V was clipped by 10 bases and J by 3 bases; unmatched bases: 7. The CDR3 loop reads CATARLAGKETQYF. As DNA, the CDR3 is TGTGCCACCGCTCGACTAGCGGGAAAAGAGACCCAGTACTTC.

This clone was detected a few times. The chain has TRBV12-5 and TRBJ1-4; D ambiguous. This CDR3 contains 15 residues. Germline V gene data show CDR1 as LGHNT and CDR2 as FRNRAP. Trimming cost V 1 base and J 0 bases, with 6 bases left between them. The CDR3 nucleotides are TGTGCTAGTGGTTTGGGCGATTCAACTAATGAAAAACTGTTTTTT. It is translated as CASGLGDSTNEKLFF.

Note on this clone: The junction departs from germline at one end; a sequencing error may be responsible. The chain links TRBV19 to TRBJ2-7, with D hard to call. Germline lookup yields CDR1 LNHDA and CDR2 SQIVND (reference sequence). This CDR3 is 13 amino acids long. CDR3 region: CASNAGISYERYF. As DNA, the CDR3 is TGTGCCAGTAATGCAGGAATCTCCTACGAGCGGTACTTC.